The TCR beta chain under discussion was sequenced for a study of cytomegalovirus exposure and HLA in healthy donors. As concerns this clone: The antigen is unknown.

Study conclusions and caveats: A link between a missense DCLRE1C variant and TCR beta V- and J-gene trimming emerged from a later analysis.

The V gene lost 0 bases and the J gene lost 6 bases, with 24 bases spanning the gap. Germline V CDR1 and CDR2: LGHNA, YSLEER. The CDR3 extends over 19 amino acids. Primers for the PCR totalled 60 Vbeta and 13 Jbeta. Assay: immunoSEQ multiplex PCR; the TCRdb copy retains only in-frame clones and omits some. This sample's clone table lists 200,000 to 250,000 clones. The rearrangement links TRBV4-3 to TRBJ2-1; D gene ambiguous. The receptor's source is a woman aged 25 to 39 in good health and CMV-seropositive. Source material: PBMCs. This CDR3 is CASSQDPSPASLLGNEQFF. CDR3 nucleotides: TGCGCCAGCAGCCAAGACCCTTCCCCCGCGTCCCTCCTAGGCAATGAGCAGTTCTTC.